Below, one T cell receptor beta chain is given with its context. Antigen unknown. The sample originates from a study of beta chain features in type 1 diabetes. General study points: VDJ junctions in type 1 diabetes patients carried more deletions and fewer insertions. The similarity of naive, central memory and Treg TCRB repertoires appeared greater among patients than among healthy donors.

The authors reverse transcribed all of the isolated RNA, so sequencing captured expressed TCRB transcripts. Repertoires were generated with immunoSEQ multiplex PCR, while TCRdb's copy carries only in-frame clones and drops some. The sample lists just over 150,000 clones, more than 9.5% occurring once. Germline trimming cut 4 bases from V and 0 bases from J; bases unmatched to any gene: 5. The CDR3 loop spans 16 amino acids. CDR1 is MDHEN and CDR2 is SYDVKM in the germline V gene. Sequencing input: central memory CD4+ T cells from blood. This clonotype was obtained from a man aged 18-30 years in good health. The V and J genes are TRBV28 and TRBJ2-3, with 9 bases matching TRBD2. CDR3 coding DNA: TGTGCCAGCAGTTGGGGCGGGAGGGCCAGCACAGATACGCAGTATTTT. Protein product: CASSWGGRASTDTQYF.